These 9 T cell receptor beta chains were sequenced from one sample in a study of technical replicates of blood from several donors. Some clones are missing from TCRdb's copy, which holds only in-frame ones; the method was immunoSEQ multiplex PCR. The profile shows about 100,000 clones, nearly 96% of them singletons. The material sequenced was T cells isolated from PBMCs. The receptors here all came from a human donor in good health.

This clone has only one observation. The chain joins TRBV6-6 to TRBJ2-3; D might be TRBD2 (5 bases). CDR1 is MNHNY, CDR2 SVGAGI, per germline (reference sequence). Trimming pared 4 bases from V and 6 bases from J, leaving 8 bases between. The length of the CDR3 is 12 residues. The CDR3 sequence is CASSLGEDTQYF. The CDR3 DNA follows: TGTGCCAGCAGTTTGGGAGAGGATACGCAGTATTTT.

The V and J genes are TRBV6-4 and TRBJ1-5; 7 bases line up with TRBD1. V dropped 4 bases and J dropped 4; count of bases not matched to a gene: 4. Germline V gene lookup returns CDR1 MRHNA and CDR2 SNTAGT. This CDR3 spans 14 amino acids. The CDR3 DNA is TGTGCCAGCAGTGCTGGGACAGAGAATCAGCCCCAGCATTTT. It codes for CASSAGTENQPQHF.

V gene TRBV6-1 combines with J gene TRBJ2-7; D not resolved. The germline CDR1 and CDR2 sequences are MNHNS and SASEGT. Trimming pared 9 bases from V and 3 bases from J, leaving 15 bases between. This CDR3 comprises 13 residues. The CDR3 spells CASPGERYYEQYF. The CDR3 DNA sequence: TGTGCCAGTCCGGGTGAACGGTACTACGAGCAGTACTTC.

The rearrangement links TRBV6-1 to TRBJ1-4; D is uncertain. CDR1 is MNHNS, CDR2 SASEGT, per germline. The V end lost 6 bases, the J end lost 0 bases, and 8 bases lay between the germline ends. The length of the CDR3 is 14 residues. Written as DNA, the CDR3 is TGTGCCAGCAGACCAACAGCAACTAATGAAAAACTGTTTTTT. Translation: CASRPTATNEKLFF.

The V gene is TRBV30, the J gene TRBJ2-5, with D perhaps TRBD2 (6 bases). The V end lost 1 base, the J end lost 5 bases, and 17 bases lay between the germline ends. In germline, CDR1 is GTSNPN, CDR2 SVGIG (reference sequence). This CDR3 spans 15 amino acids. CDR3 residues: CAWSGLWGRRETQYF. In DNA, the CDR3 is TGTGCCTGGAGTGGCCTATGGGGGAGGAGGGAGACCCAGTACTTC.

CDR3 amino acids: CASSERGSSYEQYF. The CDR3 nucleotides are TGCGCCAGCAGTGAGCGAGGGAGCTCCTACGAGCAGTACTTC. The chain is built from TRBV10-1 and TRBJ2-7, with a possible D match to TRBD2 (5 bases). The V end lost 2 bases, the J end lost 0 bases, and 8 bases lay between the germline ends. The germline CDR1 and CDR2 sequences are WNHNN and SYGVQD (reference sequence). The length of the CDR3 is 14 residues.

V usage is TRBV28 and J usage is TRBJ2-7; the match to TRBD1 covers 7 bases. This CDR3 contains 21 residues. Germline V gene sequence: CDR1 MDHEN, CDR2 SYDVKM. With V trimmed by 1 base and J by 2 bases, 23 bases remained unmatched. In DNA form, the CDR3 reads TGTGCCAGCAGTTTATTCCCGGACGACAGGGTATTTCATCGTCGGACCTACGAGCAGTACTTC. This codes for CASSLFPDDRVFHRRTYEQYF.

The chain employs TRBV2 and TRBJ2-7; D possibly corresponds to TRBD2 (6 bases). The CDR3 covers 12 residues. Germline values: CDR1 SNHLY, CDR2 FYNNEI. The V gene lost 5 bases and the J gene lost 6 bases, with 11 bases spanning the gap. For the CDR3, the DNA is TGTGCCAGCAGTAATCAGGGAGGCGAGCAGTACTTC. Amino acids: CASSNQGGEQYF.

J is TRBJ2-1 and V is TRBV28; D remains ambiguous. Trimming took off 3 bases at V and 3 bases at J, with 12 bases between the two ends. The CDR3 spans 15 residues. Per the germline V gene, CDR1 is MDHEN and CDR2 is SYDVKM. Here the CDR3 DNA reads TGTGCCAGCAGTTTCGAGGCGGCCGGCTACAATGAGCAGTTCTTC. The encoded protein is CASSFEAAGYNEQFF.